What follows describes a single TCR beta chain. The target antigen is unknown. PCR amplification relied on 60 Vbeta primers (plus 13 Jbeta primers). This table comes from immunoSEQ multiplex PCR, and its TCRdb copy is limited to in-frame clones, with some not included. The sample yields nearly 95,000 clones, approximately 63% seen once. This CDR3 comprises 13 residues. Trimming pared 0 bases from V and 5 bases from J, leaving 7 bases between. The germline CDR1 and CDR2 sequences are KGHSH and LQKENI. The data derive from a study of cytomegalovirus exposure and HLA in healthy donors. Study-wide findings and caveats: The authors enumerated 150 to 200 TCR beta chains as linked to cytomegalovirus. A few V segments could not be told apart, such as TRBV6-2 and TRBV6-3, and were left out. Reportedly, a later analysis found an Asian-associated ancestry cluster had fewer N-insertions than the roughly 700-donor mean. Confirmation was obtained in vitro that a few CMV-associated chains are specific for CMV antigens.

The sequenced material came from PBMCs. This TCR was sampled from a woman aged 25 to 39 in good health and CMV-seronegative. V usage is TRBV18 and J usage is TRBJ1-2; no clear D. The chain's CDR3 is CASSPPAPYGYTF. The DNA of the CDR3 is TGTGCCAGCTCACCACCGGCACCATATGGCTACACCTTC.